A single sample gave rise to the 17 T cell receptor beta chains below, sequenced in a study of blood T cell repertoires in COVID-19. Libraries were prepared by immunoSEQ multiplex PCR; TCRdb keeps only in-frame clonotypes and omits some of them. The table shows 45,000 or so clones, with approximately 80% occurring only once. Sequenced: peripheral blood. All receptors derive from a man aged 65-85 years with acute or convalescent COVID-19.

A few counts support this clone. The chain couples TRBV15 to TRBJ1-2; TRBD1 matches at 8 bases. The CDR3 runs to 15 residues. Germline trimming cut 2 bases from V and 5 bases from J; bases unmatched to any gene: 7. Germline CDR1 is LNHNV and CDR2 is YYDKDF (reference sequence). CDR3 amino acids: CATSRSEQGAYGYTF. The CDR3 region has the DNA TGTGCCACCAGCAGATCCGAGCAGGGGGCGTATGGCTACACCTTC.

The chain combines TRBV16 with TRBJ2-2; 8 positions agree with TRBD2. The germline gives CDR1 KGHSY, CDR2 FQNENV. Germline trimming cut 4 bases from V and 1 base from J; bases unmatched to any gene: 8. The CDR3 is 17 amino acids. The CDR3 coding sequence is TGTGCCAGCAGCCGACGGGGGGGTAGCCAGAACACCGGGGAGCTGTTTTTT. Its translation is CASSRRGGSQNTGELFF.

The rearrangement uses TRBV5-1 and TRBJ2-1; TRBD2 agrees at 12 bases. CDR3 length equals 15 residues. After removal of 4 bases from V and 6 bases from J, the junction contained 5 bases not matched to a gene. Germline V gene sequence: CDR1 SGHRS, CDR2 YFSETQ. Here the CDR3 DNA reads TGCGCCAGCAGCGCGCTAGCGGGGGGGTCCAATGAGCAGTTCTTC. Protein product: CASSALAGGSNEQFF.

The V and J genes are TRBV5-1 and TRBJ1-5, with 7 bases fitting TRBD1. V was pared by 0 bases and J by 6 bases, with 6 bases of the junction left unmatched. The CDR3 spans 15 residues. The germline gives CDR1 SGHRS, CDR2 YFSETQ. The CDR3 sequence is CASSLEGGSGQPQHF. CDR3 nucleotide sequence: TGCGCCAGCAGCTTGGAAGGGGGCTCGGGTCAGCCCCAGCATTTT.

This rearrangement joins TRBV12-5 to TRBJ1-5; 8 bases align to TRBD1. The CDR3 is 16 residues long. J gave up 4 bases and V 2 bases, and 7 bases lay outside the gene matches. Germline V lookup: CDR1 LGHNT, CDR2 FRNRAP. The CDR3 region has the DNA TGTGCTAGTGGTTTGTTATCAGGGGGCGCGAATCAGCCCCAGCATTTT. Translating gives CASGLLSGGANQPQHF.

This clone was found once. This rearrangement joins TRBV30 to TRBJ2-2; 9 bases are a match to TRBD1. CDR1 and CDR2 from the germline V gene are GTSNPN and SVGIG (reference sequence). J gave up 6 bases and V 4 bases, and 6 bases lay outside the gene matches. The length of the CDR3 is 14 residues. The CDR3 sequence is CAWKGDRVPGELFF. The CDR3 DNA follows: TGTGCCTGGAAAGGGGACAGGGTCCCCGGGGAGCTGTTTTTT.

The chain recombines TRBV11-1 with TRBJ1-2; 9 positions match TRBD1. This CDR3 contains 15 residues. CDR1 SGHAT and CDR2 FQDESV come from the germline V gene (reference sequence). Trimming cost V 3 bases and J 0 bases; bases outside gene matches: 2. The CDR3 DNA is TGTGCCAGCAGCTTGGGGACAGGGCCTAACTATGGCTACACCTTC. It codes for CASSLGTGPNYGYTF.

This clone came up a few times. This rearrangement joins TRBV6-1 to TRBJ2-4, with TRBD1 matching 8 bases. Trimming took 3 bases from V and 0 from J; bases not matched to a gene: 1. The germline CDR1 and CDR2 sequences are MNHNS and SASEGT. The CDR3 spans 15 residues. The CDR3 nucleotides are TGTGCCAGCAGTGACAGGGGGCTAGCCAAAAACATTCAGTACTTC. Its protein is CASSDRGLAKNIQYF.

The chain couples TRBV7-8 to TRBJ2-5; the D is unclear. The germline V gene encodes CDR1 SGHVS and CDR2 FQNEAQ. V gave up 4 bases and J gave up 4 bases, with 13 bases separating them. This CDR3 is 14 amino acids long. The CDR3 region has the DNA TGTGCCAGCAGCTCCTTGAGTTTCGGAGAGACCCAGTACTTC. Amino acid sequence: CASSSLSFGETQYF.

J is TRBJ1-2 and V is TRBV19, with D possibly TRBD1 on 6 matching bases. The CDR3 has 14 residues. Trimming left V 1 base short and J 4 bases short, with 10 bases between. Germline V gene lookup returns CDR1 LNHDA and CDR2 SQIVND (reference sequence). The CDR3 spells CASSIGSGVYGYTF. The CDR3 DNA is TGTGCCAGTAGTATAGGCTCAGGGGTCTATGGCTACACCTTC.

This chain joins TRBV19 and TRBJ2-5; 7 bases align to TRBD2. Germline CDR1 and CDR2: LNHDA and SQIVND (reference sequence). V lost 10 bases and J lost 0; bases outside the gene matches: 23. The CDR3 covers 19 residues. This CDR3 reads CATRSVTSDLVANQETQYF. Written as DNA, the CDR3 is TGTGCCACCAGGTCGGTTACTAGCGATTTAGTCGCCAACCAAGAGACCCAGTACTTC.

The V call is TRBV27, the J call TRBJ1-2; 9 bases agree with TRBD1. This CDR3 is built from 19 residues. J was trimmed by 0 bases and V by 2 bases; bases with no gene match: 13. The V gene's germline CDR1 is MNHEY and CDR2 SMNVEV (reference sequence). The DNA of the CDR3 is TGTGCCAGCAGTTTAGCCGGGACAGGGCCCTATTTAACTAACTATGGCTACACCTTC. The encoded protein is CASSLAGTGPYLTNYGYTF.

This clone was counted a few times. The chain recombines TRBV27 with TRBJ2-7; 7 bases match TRBD1. The CDR3 has 15 residues. Germline V gene data show CDR1 as MNHEY and CDR2 as SMNVEV (reference sequence). The junction had 8 bases not matched to a gene; V was cut back by 6 bases and J by 0 bases. The CDR3 is CASRRTGGSSYEQYF. CDR3 nucleotide sequence: TGTGCCAGCAGGAGGACAGGCGGTAGCTCCTACGAGCAGTACTTC.

This sequence joins TRBV6-5 and TRBJ1-1; D call uncertain. Trimming left V 6 bases short and J 3 bases short, with 14 bases between. Germline values: CDR1 MNHEY, CDR2 SVGAGI. There are 14 residues in the CDR3. CDR3 nucleotides: TGTGCCAGCAGGTCAGAGGGTGGGTACACTGAAGCTTTCTTT. The encoded protein is CASRSEGGYTEAFF.

The gene calls are TRBV5-8 and TRBJ2-5; D possibly corresponds to TRBD2 (6 bases). This CDR3 has 13 residues. The ends were cut back, 4 bases at V and 3 bases at J, with 10 bases in the middle. Germline V CDR1 and CDR2: SGHTS, YDEGEE. CDR3 coding DNA: TGTGCCAGCAGCCGGACTATCGAAGAGACCCAGTACTTC. Its protein product is CASSRTIEETQYF.

The chain couples TRBV5-5 to TRBJ2-3, with D tentatively TRBD1 (6 bases). Looked up from germline, CDR1 is SGHKS and CDR2 is YYEKEE (reference sequence). The V gene lost 0 bases and the J gene lost 2 bases, with 10 bases spanning the gap. This CDR3 is built from 15 residues. The CDR3 loop is CASSLGLGATDTQYF. DNA for the CDR3: TGTGCCAGCAGCTTGGGTCTGGGGGCCACAGATACGCAGTATTTT.

This clone was recorded once. This chain links TRBV21-1 with TRBJ2-3; the D call of TRBD2 is as the table states it, not checked on the DNA. TRBV21-1 constitutes a pseudogene. The CDR3 sequence is 16 residues long. The CDR3 bases are TGTGCCAGCAGCAAAACCAGCGGGGGGGCCGCAGATACGCAGTATTTT. It is translated as CASSKTSGGAADTQYF.